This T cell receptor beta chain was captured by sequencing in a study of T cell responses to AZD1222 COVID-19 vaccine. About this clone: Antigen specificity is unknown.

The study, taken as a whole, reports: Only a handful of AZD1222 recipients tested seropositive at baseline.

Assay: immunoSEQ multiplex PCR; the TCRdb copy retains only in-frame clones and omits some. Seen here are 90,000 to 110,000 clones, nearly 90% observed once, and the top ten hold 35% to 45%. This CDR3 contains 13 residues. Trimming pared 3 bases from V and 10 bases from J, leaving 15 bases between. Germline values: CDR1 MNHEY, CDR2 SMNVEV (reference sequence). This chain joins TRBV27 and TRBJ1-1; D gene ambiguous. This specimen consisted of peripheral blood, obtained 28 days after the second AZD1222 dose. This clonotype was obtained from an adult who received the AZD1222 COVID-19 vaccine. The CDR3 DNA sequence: TGTGCCAGCAGTTTGAGGCGGGAATGGGGAGCTTTCTTT. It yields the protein CASSLRREWGAFF.